The clone carrying this T cell receptor beta chain has ten or more counts. The entry originates in a study of T-cell reconstitution after alpha-beta-depleted transplantation in children. Unique molecular identifiers were built into the TCRbeta library. MiXCR, run by TCRdb on the PCR reads, gives a single entry per CDR3 protein. The sample consists of under 850,000 distinct CDR3 sequences, about an eighth of them appearing once. Per germline, CDR1 SGDLS and CDR2 YYNGEE. The CDR3 is made up of 15 amino acids. V gave up 3 bases and J gave up 3 bases; unmatched junction bases: 7. This sample comprised PBMCs, obtained before TCRalphabeta/CD19-depleted stem cell transplant. The sequence derives from a girl aged 2 to 10 with congenital amegakaryocytic thrombocytopenia, due to receive a stem cell transplant. V gene TRBV9 combines with J gene TRBJ1-1, with 8 nucleotides matching TRBD1. CDR3 protein: CASSARQGMDTEAFF. In DNA form, the CDR3 reads TGTGCCAGCAGCGCAAGACAGGGGATGGACACTGAAGCTTTCTTT.